The 26 T cell receptor beta chains reported below all come from one sample, sequenced in a study of blood T cell repertoires in COVID-19. Generated by immunoSEQ multiplex PCR, the TCRdb table keeps only in-frame clones and is missing some. Of about 99,000 clones in the sample, about 89% are singletons; the top ten hold approximately 5.1%. Material for sequencing was peripheral blood. Source of these receptors: a human donor in a cohort sampled during active COVID-19.

V usage is TRBV19 and J usage is TRBJ2-5; D not resolved. The germline gives CDR1 LNHDA, CDR2 SQIVND (reference sequence). The CDR3 runs 12 residues. Trimming removed 6 bases at V and 7 bases at J, with 12 bases between. The CDR3: CASSFSFGTQYF. CDR3 in DNA: TGTGCCAGTAGCTTCTCGTTCGGGACCCAGTACTTC.

This chain joins TRBV7-2 and TRBJ1-6; D perhaps matches TRBD1 (6 bases). There are 15 residues in the CDR3. V was cut by 4 bases and J by 9 bases, with 16 bases left in between. Germline CDR1 reads SGHTA; CDR2 reads FQGNSA. The CDR3 loop reads CASSSGQIGGSPLHF. DNA for the CDR3: TGTGCCAGCAGCTCAGGACAGATAGGGGGTTCACCCCTCCACTTT.

This clone was detected once. This chain links TRBV3-1 (or the pseudogene TRBV3-2) with TRBJ2-2; 10 bases align to TRBD1. CDR3 length: 19 amino acids. Germline V gene data show CDR1 as LGHDT and CDR2 as YNNKEL (reference sequence). The V and J ends lost 4 bases and 7 bases, in that order; junction bases with no gene match: 18. CDR3 coding DNA: TGTGCCAGCAGCCCGGGACAGGGGACCAAATTGGGGTTCGGCGGGGAGCTGTTTTTT. Residues: CASSPGQGTKLGFGGELFF.

The CDR3 spells CASSPGDRVEQYF. As DNA, the CDR3 is TGTGCCAGCTCACCCGGGGACAGGGTCGAGCAGTACTTC. V gene TRBV18 combines with J gene TRBJ2-7, with 9 bases fitting TRBD1. This CDR3 region has 13 residues. Germline CDR1 and CDR2: KGHSH and LQKENI. With V trimmed by 3 bases and J by 6 bases, 3 bases remained unmatched.

The chain links TRBV6-5 to TRBJ1-6; possibly TRBD1 for D (6 bases). This CDR3 comprises 13 residues. The germline CDR1 and CDR2 sequences are MNHEY and SVGAGI. The V end lost 6 bases, the J end lost 7 bases, and 10 bases lay between the germline ends. DNA for the CDR3: TGTGCCAGCAGACCAGGGGCGAATTCACCCCTCCACTTT. This sequence encodes CASRPGANSPLHF.

V usage is TRBV19 and J usage is TRBJ2-3, with D possibly being TRBD1 (5 bases). Germline CDR1 is LNHDA and CDR2 is SQIVND (reference sequence). With 5 bases removed from V and 6 bases from J, the gap between germline ends came to 15 bases. The length of the CDR3 is 14 residues. The CDR3 DNA follows: TGTGCCAGTAGTGTGCAGGGATTGCGGGATACGCAGTATTTT. As protein: CASSVQGLRDTQYF.

The chain joins TRBV6-6 to TRBJ2-7; TRBD2 might be the D (5 bases). V was clipped by 7 bases and J by 5 bases, with 27 bases between them. CDR1 is MNHNY and CDR2 is SVGAGI in the germline V gene (reference sequence). The CDR3 has 17 residues. Written as DNA, the CDR3 is TGTGCCAGCAATCGAAAGGGATACGGCGTCCCTAGCCACGAGCAGTACTTC. Its protein is CASNRKGYGVPSHEQYF.

In DNA form, the CDR3 reads TGCGCCAGCAGCTTGGCCGGTAAGAACACCGGGGAGCTGTTTTTT. It yields the protein CASSLAGKNTGELFF. The chain uses TRBV5-1 and TRBJ2-2, with unresolved D. The CDR3 totals 15 residues. In germline, CDR1 is SGHRS, CDR2 YFSETQ. V was trimmed by 0 bases and J by 1 base, leaving 7 bases between them.

The genes are TRBV19 and TRBJ1-4; possibly TRBD1 for D (5 bases). CDR1 LNHDA and CDR2 SQIVND come from the germline V gene (reference sequence). The CDR3 extends over 15 amino acids. The germline V and J ends were trimmed by 2 bases and 10 bases, with 17 bases remaining between them. The CDR3 sequence is CASSIQGATGAKLFF. The DNA for the CDR3 is TGTGCCAGTAGTATACAAGGGGCGACGGGCGCAAAACTGTTTTTT.

The V call is TRBV3-1 (or the pseudogene TRBV3-2), the J call TRBJ1-5, with D possibly matching TRBD1 (5 bases). The V end lost 0 bases, the J end lost 6 bases, and 15 bases lay between the germline ends. Germline values: CDR1 LGHDT, CDR2 YNNKEL (reference sequence). This CDR3 spans 16 amino acids. The CDR3 DNA reads TGTGCCAGCAGCCAAGAAGAGGGATTGGGGGGTCAGCCCCAGCATTTT. Protein sequence: CASSQEEGLGGQPQHF.

The chain has TRBV28 and TRBJ1-2; a weak D match, TRBD1 (6 bases). Trimming removed 4 bases from V and 7 bases from J, with 13 bases in between. CDR1 and CDR2 from the germline V gene are MDHEN and SYDVKM. The CDR3 covers 13 residues. CDR3 DNA: TGTGCCAGCAGTTATACTCAGGGGAGTGGCTACACCTTC. It specifies CASSYTQGSGYTF.

The gene calls are TRBV7-2 and TRBJ2-7, with 8 bases identical to TRBD1. Trimming at V came to 6 bases and at J to 5 bases, leaving 12 bases not matched to a gene. The CDR3 has 15 amino acids. CDR1 SGHTA and CDR2 FQGNSA come from the germline V gene. CDR3 in DNA: TGTGCCAGCAGTCTTGTCGGGACAGGAGCCAACGAGCAGTACTTC. Translated: CASSLVGTGANEQYF.

The chain combines TRBV28 with TRBJ2-3; unclear D gene. Looked up from germline, CDR1 is MDHEN and CDR2 is SYDVKM. The CDR3 contains 12 residues. Trimming pared 6 bases from V and 7 bases from J, leaving 11 bases between. CDR3: CASSLQANTQYF. The DNA for the CDR3 is TGTGCCAGCAGCCTCCAGGCAAATACGCAGTATTTT.

The chain uses TRBV19 and TRBJ1-5, with TRBD1 identical over 9 bases. Germline values: CDR1 LNHDA, CDR2 SQIVND (reference sequence). CDR3 length: 15 residues. With 6 bases clipped from V and 0 bases from J, the junction kept 3 bases outside the gene matches. The CDR3 bases are TGTGCCAGTAGCACGACAGGGGGTAGCAATCAGCCCCAGCATTTT. Its translation: CASSTTGGSNQPQHF.

The genes are TRBV28 and TRBJ2-7; 7 positions agree with TRBD1. CDR1 is MDHEN, CDR2 SYDVKM, per germline. V gave up 2 bases and J gave up 4 bases; unmatched junction bases: 8. The CDR3 extends over 15 amino acids. CDR3 sequence: CASSLASGGSYEQYF. CDR3 bases: TGTGCCAGCAGTTTAGCGTCAGGGGGTTCTTACGAGCAGTACTTC.

The CDR3, as DNA: TGCAGTGCTACAGGGGTGGGGGGCTACACCTTC. Amino acid sequence: CSATGVGGYTF. The V call is TRBV20-1, the J call TRBJ1-2; D is perhaps TRBD1 (6 bases). This CDR3 region has 11 residues. V lost 4 bases, J lost 8 bases, and 11 bases lay in between. CDR1 and CDR2 (germline): DFQATT, SNEGSKA (reference sequence).

The rearrangement links TRBV12-5 to TRBJ2-1; possibly TRBD2 for D (6 bases). Germline CDR1 reads LGHNT; CDR2 reads FRNRAP. Trimming removed 7 bases at V and 7 bases at J, with 20 bases between. The CDR3 runs 15 residues. The CDR3 DNA reads TGTGCTAGTGCCTTAAGTGGAGGGGCTCGGAATGAGCAGTTCTTC. This sequence encodes CASALSGGARNEQFF.

The genes are TRBV28 and TRBJ1-4; TRBD1 aligns across 10 bases. This CDR3 is built from 14 residues. Germline lookup yields CDR1 MDHEN and CDR2 SYDVKM. The V and J ends lost 5 bases and 7 bases, in that order; junction bases with no gene match: 4. The CDR3 sequence is CASSMDRGTEKLFF. The CDR3 DNA is TGTGCCAGCAGTATGGACAGGGGGACTGAAAAACTGTTTTTT. Supplemented by reference TRBV28 and TRBJ1-4, the full variable domain reads DVKVTQSSRYLVKRTGEKVFLECVQDMDHENMFWYRQDPGLGLRLIYFSYDVKMKEKGDIPEGYSVSREKKERFSLILESASTNQTSMYLCASSMDRGTEKLFFGSGTQLSVL.

This clone was seen a single time. CDR3 in amino acids: CASSPRRDYNEQFF. CDR3 bases: TGTGCCAGCTCACCACGGCGGGACTACAATGAGCAGTTCTTC. The chain couples TRBV18 to TRBJ2-1, with D perhaps matching TRBD2 (6 bases). The CDR3 is 14 amino acids. Trimming took off 1 base at V and 3 bases at J, with 7 bases between the two ends. Per the germline V gene, CDR1 is KGHSH and CDR2 is LQKENI.

The J gene is TRBJ2-7, the V gene TRBV4-3; D perhaps matches TRBD2 (5 bases). Germline CDR1 is LGHNA and CDR2 is YSLEER. V lost 3 bases to trimming and J lost 4 bases, with 16 bases between them. The CDR3 length is 15 residues. For the CDR3, the DNA is TGCGCCAGCAGCCAGGTCCGGGGTGGTGCATACGAGCAGTACTTC. This encodes CASSQVRGGAYEQYF.

The rearrangement uses TRBV19 and TRBJ2-7; a weak D match, TRBD1 (5 bases). Germline V gene data show CDR1 as LNHDA and CDR2 as SQIVND (reference sequence). CDR3 size: 15 residues. Trimming left V 3 bases short and J 2 bases short, with 14 bases between. CDR3 in DNA: TGTGCCAGTAGTATTCGGACAACTCCCACCTACGAGCAGTACTTC. Its protein is CASSIRTTPTYEQYF.

The chain links TRBV3-1 (or the pseudogene TRBV3-2) to TRBJ2-3, with a tentative D call TRBD1 (5 bases). Trimming removed 2 bases at V and 6 bases at J, with 15 bases between. CDR1 is LGHDT and CDR2 is YNNKEL in the germline V gene (reference sequence). The CDR3 extends over 15 amino acids. The CDR3 DNA follows: TGTGCCAGCAGCCAAAACACAGGATTGGGGGATACGCAGTATTTT. It is translated as CASSQNTGLGDTQYF.

This chain links TRBV5-6 with TRBJ2-5, with D possibly matching TRBD1 (7 bases). V was clipped by 4 bases and J by 5 bases, with 12 bases between them. The CDR3 contains 13 residues. Germline lookup yields CDR1 SGHDT and CDR2 YYEEEE. The CDR3 region has the DNA TGTGCCAGCAGCCGCAGGGGGAGGGAGACCCAGTACTTC. It translates to CASSRRGRETQYF.

The V call is TRBV20-1, the J call TRBJ2-1, with D unclear. V lost 1 base, J lost 8 bases, and 6 bases lay in between. Germline loops: CDR1 DFQATT, CDR2 SNEGSKA (reference sequence). The CDR3 loop spans 11 amino acids. The CDR3 DNA reads as TGCAGTGCTAGAGGTCCCGATGAGCAGTTCTTC. Residues: CSARGPDEQFF.

The chain is built from TRBV18 and TRBJ1-4; 10 bases align to TRBD1. V dropped 0 bases and J dropped 3; count of bases not matched to a gene: 7. The length of the CDR3 is 18 residues. The germline V gene encodes CDR1 KGHSH and CDR2 LQKENI. This CDR3 reads CASSPPRDRGGSNEKLFF. CDR3 coding DNA: TGTGCCAGCTCACCACCCAGGGACAGGGGTGGGTCTAATGAAAAACTGTTTTTT.

The rearrangement joins TRBV28 to TRBJ1-2; D might be TRBD1 (6 bases). This CDR3 has 15 residues. Germline CDR1 reads MDHEN; CDR2 reads SYDVKM. V lost 5 bases to trimming and J lost 3 bases, with 16 bases between them. CDR3 protein: CASSTHWGRDYGYTF. The DNA of the CDR3 is TGTGCCAGCAGTACTCATTGGGGGCGAGACTATGGCTACACCTTC.